What follows are 17 T cell receptor beta chains derived from one specimen sequenced in a study of cytomegalovirus exposure and HLA in healthy donors. The PCR ran on 60 Vbeta and 13 Jbeta primers. The assay was immunoSEQ multiplex PCR, and TCRdb's table has in-frame clones only and misses some. This repertoire shows about 35,000 clones, 70% to 85% found once; its top ten account for 3.6%. Sequenced: PBMCs. The source of these receptors is a woman younger than 30 in good health and CMV-seronegative.

The chain combines TRBV5-1 with TRBJ2-5; 9 bases line up with TRBD1. Germline V CDR1 and CDR2: SGHRS, YFSETQ. This CDR3 has 13 amino acids. The J segment lost 2 bases and the V segment lost 9 bases, leaving 5 bases of the junction unmatched. This chain's CDR3 is CATQGQGQETQYF. The CDR3 coding sequence is TGCGCCACCCAGGGACAGGGACAAGAGACCCAGTACTTC.

The chain links TRBV6-5 to TRBJ2-3; 10 positions match TRBD2. This CDR3 is built from 16 residues. Looked up from germline, CDR1 is MNHEY and CDR2 is SVGAGI. With V trimmed by 4 bases and J by 3 bases, 7 bases remained unmatched. CDR3 region: CASSSKRGGGTDTQYF. The DNA for the CDR3 is TGTGCCAGCAGTTCTAAGCGGGGGGGCGGGACAGATACGCAGTATTTT.

The chain carries TRBV10-3 and TRBJ1-4; TRBD1 matches at 9 bases. The CDR3 runs 16 residues. The germline V gene encodes CDR1 ENHRY and CDR2 SYGVKD. V dropped 0 bases and J dropped 7; count of bases not matched to a gene: 6. This chain's CDR3 is CAISESRGQGPEKLFF. Here the CDR3 DNA reads TGTGCCATCAGTGAGTCGAGGGGACAGGGCCCTGAAAAACTGTTTTTT.

This clone was counted between two and nine times. CDR3 in amino acids: CASSVEVGQGYEQYF. The DNA of the CDR3 is TGTGCCAGCAGCGTAGAGGTGGGACAGGGATACGAGCAGTACTTC. The V call is TRBV9, the J call TRBJ2-7; 9 positions agree with TRBD1. V shed 0 bases, J shed 4 bases, and the junction held 5 bases outside the gene matches. Germline V lookup: CDR1 SGDLS, CDR2 YYNGEE. The CDR3 is 15 residues long.

The CDR3, as DNA: TGTGCCAGCAGCTTATTAGCGGTCCTATACAATGAGCAGTTCTTC. Translation gives CASSLLAVLYNEQFF. The chain couples TRBV7-2 to TRBJ2-1; tentative D call: TRBD2 (6 bases). Trimming cost V 2 bases and J 4 bases, with 12 bases left between them. The CDR3 loop spans 15 amino acids. Germline loops: CDR1 SGHTA, CDR2 FQGNSA.

The chain employs TRBV6-5 and TRBJ2-2; D is perhaps TRBD1 (5 bases). The CDR3 sequence is 15 residues long. Trimming removed 2 bases from V and 4 bases from J, with 11 bases in between. CDR1 and CDR2 (germline): MNHEY, SVGAGI. DNA of the CDR3: TGTGCCAGCAGTTACGGACACCCGGGCACCGGGGAGCTGTTTTTT. Translated, it gives CASSYGHPGTGELFF.

This clone was detected a few times. This chain connects TRBV18 to TRBJ1-6; D call uncertain. The ends were cut back, 8 bases at V and 5 bases at J, with 13 bases in the middle. The CDR3 contains 14 residues. The germline CDR1 and CDR2 sequences are KGHSH and LQKENI. CDR3 coding DNA: TGTGCCAGCCAAGGGCTGGGAGATAATTCACCCCTCCACTTT. Its translation is CASQGLGDNSPLHF. The full variable domain, its missing parts supplied by reference TRBV18 and TRBJ1-6, is NAGVMQNPRHLVRRRGQEARLRCSPMKGHSHVYWYRQLPEEGLKFMVYLQKENIIDESGMPKERFSAEFPKEGPSILRIQQVVRGDSAAYFCASQGLGDNSPLHFGNGTRLTVT.

This rearrangement joins TRBV20-1 to TRBJ1-2; 7 bases agree with TRBD1. After removal of 6 bases from V and 6 bases from J, the junction contained 4 bases not matched to a gene. The CDR3 sequence is 11 residues long. Germline V gives CDR1 DFQATT, CDR2 SNEGSKA (reference sequence). The CDR3 nucleotides read TGCAGTGCCGACAGGGTTGATGGCTACACCTTC. Its translation: CSADRVDGYTF.

This rearrangement joins TRBV6-5 to TRBJ2-1; D perhaps matches TRBD1 (6 bases). The CDR3 spans 12 residues. Germline V gene lookup returns CDR1 MNHEY and CDR2 SVGAGI. V dropped 5 bases and J dropped 7 bases, with 9 bases sitting between them. Here the CDR3 reads CASSATGNEQFF. CDR3 nucleotides: TGTGCCAGCAGTGCCACAGGGAATGAGCAGTTCTTC.

This sequence joins TRBV6-5 and TRBJ2-2; 8 bases fit TRBD2. The CDR3 contains 15 residues. Germline CDR1 reads MNHEY; CDR2 reads SVGAGI. With V trimmed by 0 bases and J by 6 bases, 3 bases remained unmatched. The CDR3 DNA follows: TGTGCCAGCAGTTACTCGCCCGGGGGGGCCGGGGAGCTGTTTTTT. This encodes CASSYSPGGAGELFF.

The CDR3 here is CASSPRTGGDEQYF. CDR3 DNA: TGTGCCAGCAGCCCGCGGACAGGGGGCGACGAGCAGTACTTC. The chain carries TRBV9 and TRBJ2-7, with TRBD1 matching over 11 bases. The CDR3 totals 14 residues. Germline-derived CDR1 and CDR2 are SGDLS and YYNGEE. With 4 bases clipped from V and 5 bases from J, the junction kept 5 bases outside the gene matches.

The genes are TRBV19 and TRBJ2-5; D not resolved. Germline V gene lookup returns CDR1 LNHDA and CDR2 SQIVND (reference sequence). Trimming took 4 bases from V and 2 from J, leaving 14 bases between them. This CDR3 spans 15 amino acids. CDR3 sequence: CASSKVAASQETQYF. In nucleotides, the CDR3 is TGTGCCAGTAGTAAGGTAGCTGCCTCTCAAGAGACCCAGTACTTC. Variable domain in full (rest from reference TRBV19 and TRBJ2-5): DGGITQSPKYLFRKEGQNVTLSCEQNLNHDAMYWYRQDPGQGLRLIYYSQIVNDFQKGDIAEGYSVSREKKESFPLTVTSAQKNPTAFYLCASSKVAASQETQYFGPGTRLLVL.

The chain joins TRBV29-1 to TRBJ2-1, with TRBD1 identical over 9 bases. CDR3 size: 15 residues. After removal of 5 bases from V and 3 bases from J, the junction contained 8 bases not matched to a gene. The germline V gene has CDR1 SQVTM and CDR2 ANQGSEA. Here the CDR3 reads CSVRLGTGSYNEQFF. In DNA, the CDR3 is TGCAGCGTTCGATTAGGGACAGGGAGCTACAATGAGCAGTTCTTC.

The chain links TRBV7-9 to TRBJ2-1; D might be TRBD1 (5 bases). Trimming took off 5 bases at V and 3 bases at J, with 14 bases between the two ends. The CDR3 is made up of 15 amino acids. CDR1 and CDR2 (germline): SEHNR, FQNEAQ (reference sequence). CDR3 DNA: TGTGCCAGCAGCCAGGGTTCCCAGTTCTACAATGAGCAGTTCTTC. This gives the protein CASSQGSQFYNEQFF.

This chain joins TRBV4-2 and TRBJ2-1; 9 bases align to TRBD2. This CDR3 contains 16 residues. The V gene's germline CDR1 is LGHNA and CDR2 YNFKEQ. Trimming cost V 0 bases and J 8 bases; bases outside gene matches: 8. The CDR3 sequence: CASSQDPGGGADEQFF. CDR3 sequence (DNA): TGTGCCAGCAGCCAAGATCCAGGCGGGGGGGCGGATGAGCAGTTCTTC.

V is TRBV2 and J is TRBJ1-1; perhaps TRBD1 as D (6 bases). From germline, CDR1 is SNHLY and CDR2 FYNNEI. The ends were cut back, 0 bases at V and 7 bases at J, with 15 bases in the middle. The CDR3 totals 15 residues. DNA of the CDR3: TGTGCCAGCAGTGAAGCGCGGGGGCTAAGGATTGAAGCTTTCTTT. Encoded protein: CASSEARGLRIEAFF.

This clone was observed a handful of times. The V call is TRBV4-3, the J call TRBJ2-2; the D gene is possibly TRBD1 (5 bases). The V end was cut by 4 bases, the J end by 7 bases, with 19 bases between. CDR1 and CDR2 from the germline V gene are LGHNA and YSLEER. The CDR3 is made up of 16 amino acids. In DNA, the CDR3 is TGCGCCAGCAGCCCTTCGGGCGAGCTGCAGGGCGGGGAGCTGTTTTTT. Translated, it gives CASSPSGELQGGELFF.